A selection of T cell receptor beta chains follows, all from one sample in a study of lymphopenia after photon versus proton radiotherapy. Assay used: immunoSEQ multiplex PCR; TCRdb lists only in-frame clones, some missing. The sample shows more than 80,000 clones, about 86% of them seen only once. The sequencing used peripheral blood, collected from a patient treated with proton-based radiotherapy. Receptor source: a man aged 55-75 years with pancreatic cancer. CDR3s include the opening cysteine and the closing phenylalanine or tryptophan. Fields, in order: clone size, D gene, V gene, J gene, CDR3 protein, CDR3 DNA. The D gene is left open where the match is weak. Clone size is stated in some rows and not others, as once, few, many or a class when expanded.

abundance: NA; d_gene: NA; v_gene: TRBV9; j_gene: TRBJ2-7; CDR3aa: CASSVDGSLNEQYF; CDR3nt: TGTGCCAGCAGCGTAGACGGGAGTCTCAACGAGCAGTACTTC
abundance: NA; d_gene: NA; v_gene: TRBV11-3; j_gene: TRBJ1-1; CDR3aa: CASSLDGFRDTEAFF; CDR3nt: TGTGCCAGCAGCTTAGACGGCTTCAGGGACACTGAAGCTTTCTTT
abundance: NA; d_gene: TRBD1; v_gene: TRBV4-3; j_gene: TRBJ1-1; CDR3aa: CASSYGRGQGRYTEAFF; CDR3nt: TGCGCCAGCAGCTACGGCCGGGGACAGGGGAGGTACACTGAAGCTTTCTTT
abundance: NA; d_gene: TRBD1; v_gene: TRBV28; j_gene: TRBJ1-2; CDR3aa: CASSLKGQMYGYTF; CDR3nt: TGTGCCAGCAGTCTAAAGGGACAGATGTATGGCTACACCTTC
abundance: NA; d_gene: NA; v_gene: TRBV28; j_gene: TRBJ2-1; CDR3aa: CASSLGRRNEQFF; CDR3nt: TGTGCCAGCAGTTTAGGGCGGCGCAATGAGCAGTTCTTC
abundance: NA; d_gene: TRBD1; v_gene: TRBV28; j_gene: TRBJ1-2; CDR3aa: CASSFIRQGATTTRYGYTF; CDR3nt: TGTGCCAGCAGTTTCATCCGACAGGGGGCCACAACGACCCGCTATGGCTACACCTTC
abundance: NA; d_gene: TRBD1; v_gene: TRBV5-1; j_gene: TRBJ1-2; CDR3aa: CASSDQGVGYGYTF; CDR3nt: TGCGCCAGCAGCGATCAGGGGGTGGGCTATGGCTACACCTTC
abundance: NA; d_gene: NA; v_gene: TRBV28; j_gene: TRBJ2-7; CDR3aa: CASSTTRGEQYF; CDR3nt: TGTGCCAGCAGTACAACTAGAGGCGAGCAGTACTTC
abundance: NA; d_gene: TRBD2; v_gene: TRBV15; j_gene: TRBJ2-3; CDR3aa: CATSRGASGSADTQYF; CDR3nt: TGTGCCACCAGCAGAGGTGCTAGCGGGAGTGCAGATACGCAGTATTTT
abundance: NA; d_gene: TRBD1; v_gene: TRBV28; j_gene: TRBJ2-5; CDR3aa: CASSLSGTGFSETQYF; CDR3nt: TGTGCCAGCAGTTTAAGCGGGACAGGGTTCTCAGAGACCCAGTACTTC
abundance: once; d_gene: NA; v_gene: TRBV7-6; j_gene: TRBJ2-3; CDR3aa: CASSLLINTDTQYF; CDR3nt: TGTGCCAGCAGCTTACTGATTAACACAGATACGCAGTATTTT
abundance: few; d_gene: NA; v_gene: TRBV5-1; j_gene: TRBJ2-2; CDR3aa: CASFHGPVVTGELFF; CDR3nt: TGCGCCAGCTTTCACGGACCAGTGGTTACCGGGGAGCTGTTTTTT
abundance: NA; d_gene: NA; v_gene: TRBV15; j_gene: TRBJ1-2; CDR3aa: CATSREVGVPRDGYTF; CDR3nt: TGTGCCACCAGCAGAGAAGTCGGGGTTCCCCGAGATGGCTACACCTTC
abundance: NA; d_gene: NA; v_gene: TRBV7-8; j_gene: TRBJ2-5; CDR3aa: CASSLGQETQYF; CDR3nt: TGTGCCAGCAGCTTGGGGCAAGAGACCCAGTACTTC
abundance: NA; d_gene: NA; v_gene: TRBV7-7; j_gene: TRBJ1-1; CDR3aa: CASSPLGRNTEAFF; CDR3nt: TGTGCTAGCAGCCCCCTGGGGAGGAACACTGAAGCTTTCTTT
abundance: NA; d_gene: NA; v_gene: TRBV27; j_gene: TRBJ2-1; CDR3aa: CASSSTGGGSTQFF; CDR3nt: TGTGCCAGCAGTTCCACCGGAGGGGGGAGCACACAGTTCTTC
abundance: NA; d_gene: NA; v_gene: TRBV4-1; j_gene: TRBJ1-4; CDR3aa: CASSQDKAREKLFF; CDR3nt: TGCGCCAGCAGCCAAGACAAAGCTCGAGAAAAACTGTTTTTT
abundance: NA; d_gene: TRBD2; v_gene: TRBV7-6; j_gene: TRBJ2-3; CDR3aa: CASSSTQTSGRNPDTQYF; CDR3nt: TGTGCCAGCAGCTCCACACAGACTAGCGGGAGGAATCCCGATACGCAGTATTTT
abundance: NA; d_gene: TRBD1; v_gene: TRBV30; j_gene: TRBJ1-2; CDR3aa: CAWTPALGQEFYGYTF; CDR3nt: TGTGCCTGGACGCCCGCGCTGGGACAGGAATTCTATGGCTACACCTTC
abundance: NA; d_gene: TRBD1; v_gene: TRBV30; j_gene: TRBJ1-2; CDR3aa: CAWSVRQGLGGYTF; CDR3nt: TGTGCCTGGAGTGTACGACAGGGCCTAGGAGGCTACACCTTC
abundance: NA; d_gene: TRBD2; v_gene: TRBV9; j_gene: TRBJ2-5; CDR3aa: CASSPVTGLAGLETQYF; CDR3nt: TGTGCCAGCAGCCCTGTCACCGGGCTAGCGGGACTAGAGACCCAGTACTTC
abundance: NA; d_gene: NA; v_gene: TRBV18; j_gene: TRBJ2-1; CDR3aa: CASSPSVQGPPRSSYNEQFF; CDR3nt: TGTGCCAGCTCACCATCTGTGCAGGGGCCCCCAAGGAGCTCCTACAATGAGCAGTTCTTC
abundance: NA; d_gene: NA; v_gene: TRBV6-4; j_gene: TRBJ1-4; CDR3aa: CASSSGQGIEKLFF; CDR3nt: TGTGCCAGCAGTTCGGGGCAGGGGATAGAAAAACTGTTTTTT
abundance: NA; d_gene: NA; v_gene: TRBV28; j_gene: TRBJ2-7; CDR3aa: CASSRDGYEQYF; CDR3nt: TGTGCCAGCAGCCGGGACGGATACGAGCAGTACTTC
abundance: NA; d_gene: TRBD1; v_gene: TRBV28; j_gene: TRBJ1-2; CDR3aa: CASGVPGQPYGYTF; CDR3nt: TGTGCCAGCGGCGTCCCGGGACAGCCTTATGGCTACACCTTC
abundance: NA; d_gene: NA; v_gene: TRBV27; j_gene: TRBJ2-7; CDR3aa: CASGWTEAYEQYF; CDR3nt: TGTGCCAGCGGGTGGACAGAAGCCTACGAGCAGTACTTC
abundance: once; d_gene: NA; v_gene: TRBV11-2; j_gene: TRBJ2-2; CDR3aa: CASSRTNTGELFF; CDR3nt: TGTGCCAGCAGCAGGACAAACACCGGGGAGCTGTTTTTT
abundance: NA; d_gene: NA; v_gene: TRBV5-4; j_gene: TRBJ2-7; CDR3aa: CASSSSRSYEQYF; CDR3nt: TGTGCCAGCAGCAGTTCTAGAAGCTACGAGCAGTACTTC
abundance: NA; d_gene: NA; v_gene: TRBV5-4; j_gene: TRBJ2-3; CDR3aa: CASSNLDGSTDTQYF; CDR3nt: TGTGCCAGCAGCAACCTAGACGGGAGCACAGATACGCAGTATTTT
abundance: few; d_gene: TRBD1; v_gene: TRBV4-1; j_gene: TRBJ1-4; CDR3aa: CASSRGDSGEKLFF; CDR3nt: TGCGCCAGCAGCCGCGGGGACAGTGGGGAAAAACTGTTTTTT
abundance: NA; d_gene: NA; v_gene: TRBV5-4; j_gene: TRBJ2-3; CDR3aa: CASSLEGTSTDTQYF; CDR3nt: TGTGCCAGCAGCTTGGAGGGAACTAGCACAGATACGCAGTATTTT
abundance: NA; d_gene: NA; v_gene: TRBV30; j_gene: TRBJ2-7; CDR3aa: CAWSVGGSGYEQYF; CDR3nt: TGTGCCTGGAGTGTTGGGGGGTCCGGCTACGAGCAGTACTTC
abundance: NA; d_gene: NA; v_gene: TRBV29-1; j_gene: TRBJ2-7; CDR3aa: CRTTADTYEQYF; CDR3nt: TGCAGGACGACGGCAGACACCTACGAGCAGTACTTC
abundance: NA; d_gene: TRBD2; v_gene: TRBV6-4; j_gene: TRBJ2-1; CDR3aa: CASSDEGSGRGSQFF; CDR3nt: TGTGCCAGCAGTGACGAGGGTAGCGGGAGGGGTTCTCAGTTCTTC
abundance: NA; d_gene: NA; v_gene: TRBV28; j_gene: TRBJ2-3; CDR3aa: CATAPGTDTQYF; CDR3nt: TGTGCCACCGCCCCGGGCACAGATACGCAGTATTTT
abundance: NA; d_gene: NA; v_gene: TRBV21-1; j_gene: TRBJ1-1; CDR3aa: CASSTPLYRGLAGCLTEAFF; CDR3nt: TGTGCCAGCAGCACCCCCTTGTACAGGGGGCTGGCGGGCTGTCTCACTGAAGCTTTCTTT
abundance: once; d_gene: TRBD1; v_gene: TRBV28; j_gene: TRBJ2-7; CDR3aa: CASSPSGTAYEQYF; CDR3nt: TGTGCCAGCAGTCCCTCCGGGACAGCCTACGAGCAGTACTTC
abundance: NA; d_gene: TRBD2; v_gene: TRBV10-1; j_gene: TRBJ2-7; CDR3aa: CASRPGLAGVNEQYF; CDR3nt: TGCGCCAGCAGACCCGGACTAGCGGGAGTCAACGAGCAGTACTTC
abundance: once; d_gene: TRBD1; v_gene: TRBV9; j_gene: TRBJ2-6; CDR3aa: CASSTQGFEANVLTF; CDR3nt: TGTGCCAGCAGCACACAGGGGTTTGAAGCCAACGTCCTGACTTTC
abundance: NA; d_gene: NA; v_gene: TRBV18; j_gene: TRBJ1-1; CDR3aa: CASSPQLDTEAFF; CDR3nt: TGTGCCAGCTCTCCCCAATTGGACACTGAAGCTTTCTTT
abundance: NA; d_gene: TRBD2; v_gene: TRBV29-1; j_gene: TRBJ2-2; CDR3aa: CSGYSGRVTGELFF; CDR3nt: TGCAGCGGGTATAGCGGGAGGGTCACCGGGGAGCTGTTTTTT
abundance: NA; d_gene: TRBD2; v_gene: TRBV6-5; j_gene: TRBJ2-3; CDR3aa: CASSETSSFQTQYF; CDR3nt: TGTGCCAGCAGCGAGACTAGCTCCTTCCAGACGCAGTATTTT
abundance: few; d_gene: NA; v_gene: TRBV4-1; j_gene: TRBJ2-5; CDR3aa: CASSQWRGETQYF; CDR3nt: TGCGCCAGCAGCCAATGGAGGGGGGAGACCCAGTACTTC
abundance: few; d_gene: TRBD1; v_gene: TRBV5-1; j_gene: TRBJ1-5; CDR3aa: CASSLATGDQPQHF; CDR3nt: TGCGCCAGCAGTCTTGCGACAGGGGATCAGCCCCAGCATTTT
abundance: few; d_gene: NA; v_gene: TRBV11-3; j_gene: TRBJ2-1; CDR3aa: CASSLGLGNYNEQFF; CDR3nt: TGTGCCAGCAGCTTAGGTCTGGGAAACTACAATGAGCAGTTCTTC
abundance: NA; d_gene: NA; v_gene: TRBV6-6; j_gene: TRBJ1-4; CDR3aa: CASSWGRTNEKLFF; CDR3nt: TGTGCCAGCAGTTGGGGCAGAACTAATGAAAAACTGTTTTTT
abundance: NA; d_gene: NA; v_gene: TRBV21-1; j_gene: TRBJ2-2; CDR3aa: CASSKGRTGGDGLFF; CDR3nt: TGTGCCAGCAGCAAAGGACGGACAGGGGGCGACGGGCTGTTTTTT
abundance: NA; d_gene: NA; v_gene: TRBV7-9; j_gene: TRBJ2-2; CDR3aa: CARGREATGELFF; CDR3nt: TGTGCCAGGGGTCGAGAGGCCACCGGGGAGCTGTTTTTT
abundance: once; d_gene: TRBD1; v_gene: TRBV5-6; j_gene: TRBJ1-1; CDR3aa: CASSSGTGANTEAFF; CDR3nt: TGTGCCAGCAGCTCCGGGACAGGGGCGAACACTGAAGCTTTCTTT
abundance: NA; d_gene: NA; v_gene: TRBV5-4; j_gene: TRBJ2-1; CDR3aa: CASSRDQGAAYNEQFF; CDR3nt: TGTGCCAGCAGCCGCGACCAGGGAGCCGCTTACAATGAGCAGTTCTTC
abundance: NA; d_gene: TRBD2; v_gene: TRBV28; j_gene: TRBJ2-7; CDR3aa: CASRPSGSSYEQYF; CDR3nt: TGTGCCAGCAGACCGAGCGGGAGCTCCTACGAGCAGTACTTC
abundance: NA; d_gene: NA; v_gene: TRBV7-9; j_gene: TRBJ1-2; CDR3aa: CASSALGSYTF; CDR3nt: TGTGCCAGCAGCGCCCTCGGGAGCTACACCTTC
abundance: NA; d_gene: TRBD2; v_gene: TRBV7-9; j_gene: TRBJ2-7; CDR3aa: CASSFLAGGHEQYF; CDR3nt: TGTGCCAGCAGCTTTCTAGCGGGAGGACACGAGCAGTACTTC
abundance: NA; d_gene: NA; v_gene: TRBV6-6; j_gene: TRBJ2-7; CDR3aa: CASSLKGNEQYF; CDR3nt: TGTGCCAGCAGTTTAAAGGGGAACGAGCAGTACTTC
abundance: NA; d_gene: NA; v_gene: TRBV7-8; j_gene: TRBJ2-1; CDR3aa: CASSLEQEQFF; CDR3nt: TGTGCCAGCAGCTTAGAACAAGAGCAGTTCTTC
abundance: few; d_gene: NA; v_gene: TRBV28; j_gene: TRBJ1-3; CDR3aa: CASSTHPGVSGNTIYF; CDR3nt: TGTGCCAGCAGCACCCATCCAGGGGTCTCTGGAAACACCATATATTTT